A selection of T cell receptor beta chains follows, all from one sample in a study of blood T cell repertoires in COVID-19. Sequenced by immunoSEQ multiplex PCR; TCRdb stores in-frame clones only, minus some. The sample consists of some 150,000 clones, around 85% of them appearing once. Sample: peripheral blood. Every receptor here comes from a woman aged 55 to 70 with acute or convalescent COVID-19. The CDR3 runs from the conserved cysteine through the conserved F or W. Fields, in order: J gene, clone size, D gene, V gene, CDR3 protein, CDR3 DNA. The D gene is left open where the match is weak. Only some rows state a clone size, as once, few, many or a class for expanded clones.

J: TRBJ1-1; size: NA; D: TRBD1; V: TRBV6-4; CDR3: CASSKDRDRLNTEAFF; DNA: TGTGCCAGCAGTAAAGACAGGGACCGCTTGAACACTGAAGCTTTCTTT
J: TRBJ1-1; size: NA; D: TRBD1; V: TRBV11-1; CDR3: CASSVRQGALEAFF; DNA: TGTGCCAGCAGCGTGCGTCAGGGGGCACTTGAAGCTTTCTTT
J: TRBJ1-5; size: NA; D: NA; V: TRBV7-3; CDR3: CASSLTGHSNQPQHF; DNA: TGTGCCAGCAGCTTAACGGGACACTCAAATCAGCCCCAGCATTTT
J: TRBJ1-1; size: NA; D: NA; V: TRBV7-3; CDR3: CASSPRQNTEAFF; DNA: TGTGCCAGCAGCCCCCGACAGAACACTGAAGCTTTCTTT
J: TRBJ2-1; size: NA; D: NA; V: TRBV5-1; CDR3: CASSLNAGAYNEQFF; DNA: TGCGCCAGCAGCTTAAACGCGGGCGCTTACAATGAGCAGTTCTTC
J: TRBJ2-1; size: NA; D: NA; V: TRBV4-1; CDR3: CASSQGDIRGDNEQFF; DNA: TGCGCCAGCAGCCAGGGGGACATACGGGGAGACAATGAGCAGTTCTTC
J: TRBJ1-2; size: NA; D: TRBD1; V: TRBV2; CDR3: CASSERGTAGYGYTF; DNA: TGTGCCAGCAGTGAACGGGGGACAGCCGGCTATGGCTACACCTTC
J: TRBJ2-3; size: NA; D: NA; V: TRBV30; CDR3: CAWSVPGDTGADTQYF; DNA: TGTGCCTGGAGTGTACCGGGAGATACGGGTGCAGATACGCAGTATTTT
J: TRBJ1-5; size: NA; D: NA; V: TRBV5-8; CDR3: CASSLNWGQSLGNQPQHF; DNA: TGTGCCAGCAGCTTGAACTGGGGACAATCATTGGGCAATCAGCCCCAGCATTTT
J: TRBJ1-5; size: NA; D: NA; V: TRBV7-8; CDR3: CASSLGGDGPQHF; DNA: TGTGCCAGCAGCTTGGGGGGTGATGGGCCCCAGCATTTT
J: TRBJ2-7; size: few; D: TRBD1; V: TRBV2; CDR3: CASGTAYEQYF; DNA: TGTGCCAGCGGGACAGCGTACGAGCAGTACTTC
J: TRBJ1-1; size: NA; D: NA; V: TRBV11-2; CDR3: CASSSQGSGAISEAFF; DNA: TGTGCCAGCAGCTCCCAGGGTTCTGGAGCCATAAGTGAAGCTTTCTTT
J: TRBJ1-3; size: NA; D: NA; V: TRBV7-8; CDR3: CASSSQFSGNTIYF; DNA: TGTGCCAGCAGCTCACAGTTCTCTGGAAACACCATATATTTT
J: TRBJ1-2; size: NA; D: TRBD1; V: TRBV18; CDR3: CASSPIKGARPNYGYTF; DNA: TGTGCCAGCTCACCGATCAAGGGGGCTAGGCCTAACTATGGCTACACCTTC
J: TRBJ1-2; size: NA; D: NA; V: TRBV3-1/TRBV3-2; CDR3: CASSQEPVTAYGYTF; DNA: TGTGCCAGCAGCCAAGAGCCAGTGACAGCCTATGGCTACACCTTC
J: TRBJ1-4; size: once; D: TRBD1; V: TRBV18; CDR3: CASSPGQGSGEKLFF; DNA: TGTGCCAGCTCACCAGGACAGGGGAGTGGTGAAAAACTGTTTTTT
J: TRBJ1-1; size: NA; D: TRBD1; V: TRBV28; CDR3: CASSYPTGGTEAFF; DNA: TGTGCCAGCAGTTACCCGACAGGGGGCACTGAAGCTTTCTTT
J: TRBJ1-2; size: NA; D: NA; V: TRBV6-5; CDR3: CASSYNRGHPIYGYTF; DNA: TGTGCCAGCAGTTACAATAGGGGACACCCGATCTATGGCTACACCTTC
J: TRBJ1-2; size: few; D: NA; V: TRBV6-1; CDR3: CASSEAADYGYTF; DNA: TGTGCCAGCAGTGAAGCGGCAGACTATGGCTACACCTTC
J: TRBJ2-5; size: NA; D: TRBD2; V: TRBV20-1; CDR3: CSASGGATRRGWETQYF; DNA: TGCAGTGCTAGTGGGGGTGCCACCCGGCGGGGGTGGGAGACCCAGTACTTC
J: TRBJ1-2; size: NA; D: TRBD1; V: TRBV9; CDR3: CASRRVEGAAYGYTF; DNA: TGTGCCAGCAGGCGCGTTGAGGGGGCCGCCTATGGCTACACCTTC
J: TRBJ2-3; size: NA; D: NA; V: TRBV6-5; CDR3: CASSSTADTQYF; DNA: TGTGCCAGCAGCTCGACAGCGGATACGCAGTATTTT
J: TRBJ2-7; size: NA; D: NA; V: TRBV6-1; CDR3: CASSELGGIIDEQYF; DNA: TGTGCCAGCAGTGAATTGGGGGGTATCATTGACGAGCAGTACTTC
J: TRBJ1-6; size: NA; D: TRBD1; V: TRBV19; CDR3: CASSVQGNSYNSPLHF; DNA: TGTGCCAGTAGTGTACAGGGGAACTCCTATAATTCACCCCTCCACTTT
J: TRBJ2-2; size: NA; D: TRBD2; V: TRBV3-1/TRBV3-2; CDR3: CASSQGLAGGSNTGELFF; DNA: TGTGCCAGCAGCCAGGGACTAGCGGGGGGGAGTAACACCGGGGAGCTGTTTTTT
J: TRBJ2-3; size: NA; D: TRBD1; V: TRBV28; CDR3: CASRTGGRTDTQYF; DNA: TGTGCCAGTCGAACAGGGGGGAGGACAGATACGCAGTATTTT
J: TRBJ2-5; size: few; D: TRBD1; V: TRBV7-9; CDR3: CASSLTGTEETQYF; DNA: TGTGCCAGCAGCTTGACAGGGACCGAAGAGACCCAGTACTTC
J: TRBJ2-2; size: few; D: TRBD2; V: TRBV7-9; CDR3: CASTSRRGVNTGELFF; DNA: TGTGCCAGCACCTCGAGGCGGGGGGTTAACACCGGGGAGCTGTTTTTT
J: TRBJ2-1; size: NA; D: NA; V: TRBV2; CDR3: CASSQGLGGGGEQFF; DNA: TGTGCCAGCAGCCAAGGGTTGGGGGGGGGCGGTGAGCAGTTCTTC
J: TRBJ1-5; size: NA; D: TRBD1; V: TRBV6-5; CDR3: CASSSDRGSAQPQHF; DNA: TGTGCCAGCAGTTCCGACAGGGGCTCCGCTCAGCCCCAGCATTTT
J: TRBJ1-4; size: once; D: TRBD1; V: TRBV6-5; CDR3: CASSPAYRGDRGF; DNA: TGTGCCAGCAGCCCCGCTTACCGGGGGGACAGGGGGTTT
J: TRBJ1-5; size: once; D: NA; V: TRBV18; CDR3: CASSPGGGASYSNQPQHF; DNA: TGTGCCAGCTCACCGGGAGGGGGGGCTTCTTATAGCAATCAGCCCCAGCATTTT
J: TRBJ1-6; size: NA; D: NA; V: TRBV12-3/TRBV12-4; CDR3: CASKTQGIPLHF; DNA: TGTGCCAGCAAAACACAGGGAATCCCCCTCCACTTT
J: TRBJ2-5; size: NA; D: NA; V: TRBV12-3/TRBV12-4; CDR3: CASSLQVQETQYF; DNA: TGTGCCAGCAGTTTACAGGTCCAAGAGACCCAGTACTTC
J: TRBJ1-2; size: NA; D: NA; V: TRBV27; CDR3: CASSLNQVSGSYTF; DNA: TGTGCCAGCAGTTTAAATCAAGTCAGCGGCAGCTACACCTTC
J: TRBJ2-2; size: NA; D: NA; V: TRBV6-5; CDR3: CACKARELNTGELFF; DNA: TGTGCCTGTAAAGCGAGGGAATTGAACACCGGGGAGCTGTTTTTT
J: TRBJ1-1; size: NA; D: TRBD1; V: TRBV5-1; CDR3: CASSRGLQGAEEAFF; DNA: TGCGCCAGCAGCCGGGGACTTCAGGGGGCAGAGGAAGCTTTCTTT
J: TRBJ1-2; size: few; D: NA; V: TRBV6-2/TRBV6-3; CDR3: CASSFGGYGYTF; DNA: TGTGCCAGCAGTTTTGGAGGGTATGGCTACACCTTC
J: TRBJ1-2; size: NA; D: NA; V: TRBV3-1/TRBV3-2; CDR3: CASRAPGNGYTF; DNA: TGTGCCAGCAGGGCCCCAGGGAATGGCTACACCTTC
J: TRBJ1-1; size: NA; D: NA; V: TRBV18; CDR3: CASSPRLTNGEAFF; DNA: TGTGCCAGCTCACCACGACTGACTAACGGTGAAGCTTTCTTT
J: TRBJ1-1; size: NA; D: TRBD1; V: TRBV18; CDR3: CASSPLRQGADTEAFF; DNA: TGTGCCAGCTCACCACTGCGACAGGGGGCGGACACTGAAGCTTTCTTT
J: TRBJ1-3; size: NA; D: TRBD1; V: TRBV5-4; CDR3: CASSHPGTGRNTIYF; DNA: TGTGCCAGCAGCCATCCCGGGACAGGGAGAAACACCATATATTTT
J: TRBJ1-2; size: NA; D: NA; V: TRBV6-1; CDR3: CASSETGWGGYTF; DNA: TGTGCCAGCAGTGAAACAGGATGGGGTGGCTACACCTTC
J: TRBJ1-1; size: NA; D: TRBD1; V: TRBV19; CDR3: CASSIHRGSSGNTEAFF; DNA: TGTGCCAGTAGTATCCACAGGGGAAGTAGTGGGAACACTGAAGCTTTCTTT
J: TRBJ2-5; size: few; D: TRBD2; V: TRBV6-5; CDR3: CASSYSPSGDEETQYF; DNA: TGTGCCAGCAGTTACTCACCTAGCGGGGACGAAGAGACCCAGTACTTC
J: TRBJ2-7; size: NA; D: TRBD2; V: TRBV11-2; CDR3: CASSLVGVSGGGSYEQYF; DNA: TGTGCCAGCAGCTTAGTTGGGGTTAGCGGGGGGGGCTCCTACGAGCAGTACTTC
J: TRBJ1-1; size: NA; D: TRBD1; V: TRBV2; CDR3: CAGGQGRNTEAFF; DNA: TGTGCCGGGGGACAGGGCCGGAACACTGAAGCTTTCTTT
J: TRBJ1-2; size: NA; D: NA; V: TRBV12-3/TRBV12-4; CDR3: CASSPYSSYGYTF; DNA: TGTGCCAGCAGCCCATACAGCTCCTATGGCTACACCTTC
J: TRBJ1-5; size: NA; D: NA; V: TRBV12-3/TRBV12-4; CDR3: CATNFHSNQPQHF; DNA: TGTGCCACCAACTTCCATAGCAATCAGCCCCAGCATTTT
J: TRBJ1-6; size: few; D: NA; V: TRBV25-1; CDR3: CASSEYGFQGSPLHF; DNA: TGTGCCAGCAGTGAATACGGGTTCCAGGGGTCACCCCTCCACTTT
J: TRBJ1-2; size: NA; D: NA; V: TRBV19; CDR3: CASNPDRSRAGYTF; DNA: TGTGCCAGTAACCCTGACAGGAGTAGGGCTGGCTACACCTTC